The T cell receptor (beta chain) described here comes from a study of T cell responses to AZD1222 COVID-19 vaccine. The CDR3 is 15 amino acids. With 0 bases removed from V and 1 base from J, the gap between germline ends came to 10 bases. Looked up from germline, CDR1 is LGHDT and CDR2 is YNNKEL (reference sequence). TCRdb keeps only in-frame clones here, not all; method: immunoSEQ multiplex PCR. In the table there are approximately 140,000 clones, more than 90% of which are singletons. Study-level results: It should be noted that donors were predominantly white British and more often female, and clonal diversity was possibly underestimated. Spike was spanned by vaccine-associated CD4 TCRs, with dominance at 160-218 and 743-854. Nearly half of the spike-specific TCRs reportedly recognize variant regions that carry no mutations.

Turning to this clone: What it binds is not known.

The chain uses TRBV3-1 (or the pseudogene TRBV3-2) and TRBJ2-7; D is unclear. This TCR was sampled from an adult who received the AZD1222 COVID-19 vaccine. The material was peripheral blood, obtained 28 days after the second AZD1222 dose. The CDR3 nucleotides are TGTGCCAGCAGCCAAGAGTTTACGGGTTCCTACGAGCAGTACTTC. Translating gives CASSQEFTGSYEQYF.